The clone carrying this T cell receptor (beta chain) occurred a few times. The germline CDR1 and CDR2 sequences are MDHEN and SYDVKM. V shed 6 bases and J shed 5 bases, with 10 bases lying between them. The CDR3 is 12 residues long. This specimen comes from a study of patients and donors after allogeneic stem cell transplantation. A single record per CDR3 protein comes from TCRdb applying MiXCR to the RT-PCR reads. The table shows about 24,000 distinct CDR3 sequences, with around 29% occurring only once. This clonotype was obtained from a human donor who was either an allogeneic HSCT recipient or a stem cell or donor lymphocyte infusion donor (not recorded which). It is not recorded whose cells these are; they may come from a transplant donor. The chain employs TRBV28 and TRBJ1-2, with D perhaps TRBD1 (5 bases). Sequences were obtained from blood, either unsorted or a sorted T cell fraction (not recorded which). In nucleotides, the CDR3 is TGTGCCAGCAGGACGGGGGAGTATGGCTACACCTTC. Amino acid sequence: CASRTGEYGYTF.